This TCR beta chain was captured in a study of blood T cell repertoires in COVID-19. Clinical history as reported by participants underpinned cohort assignment. This CDR3 has 17 residues. Germline V gives CDR1 SGHNT, CDR2 YENEEA. J was trimmed by 5 bases and V by 2 bases; bases with no gene match: 7. Measured with immunoSEQ multiplex PCR; TCRdb has only the in-frame clones, and not every one. The sample lists 200,000 to 250,000 clones, around 88% occurring once. Sequences were obtained from PBMCs or T cells enriched from blood (not recorded which). V usage is TRBV11-3 and J usage is TRBJ2-2; 11 bases line up with TRBD1. The receptor was isolated from a woman aged 45-65 years with acute COVID-19. For the CDR3, the DNA is TGTGCCAGCAGCTTAAGGACAGGGGGCTTTGGGACCGGGGAGCTGTTTTTT. Its translation is CASSLRTGGFGTGELFF.